These T cell receptor beta chains were read from a single sample in a study of T cell responses to AZD1222 COVID-19 vaccine. Repertoires were generated with immunoSEQ multiplex PCR, while TCRdb's copy carries only in-frame clones and drops some. The profile covers over 70,000 clones, with 65% to 80% appearing a single time and 27% taken by the ten largest. Sequenced here: peripheral blood, sampled 28 days after the second dose of the MenACWY control vaccine. Receptors were obtained from an adult who received the MenACWY meningococcal vaccine as a control. The CDR3 runs from the conserved cysteine through the conserved F or W. Each record gives: D gene, clone size, V gene, J gene, CDR3 protein, CDR3 DNA. The D gene is left open where the match is weak. Some rows have no size entry. The others give once, few or many, or a class for an expanded clone.

.	.	TRBV6-2/TRBV6-3	TRBJ1-6	CASSYSAGWPINSPLHF	TGTGCCAGCAGTTATTCGGCAGGGTGGCCCATCAATTCACCCCTCCACTTT
.	few	TRBV20-1	TRBJ2-7	CSASKGKVDEQYF	TGCAGTGCTAGTAAGGGTAAGGTCGACGAGCAGTACTTC
.	.	TRBV19	TRBJ1-1	CASSGKEEAFF	TGTGCCAGTAGTGGAAAGGAGGAAGCTTTCTTT
TRBD1	.	TRBV5-1	TRBJ2-2	CASSLRQGTTGELFF	TGCGCCAGCAGCCTCCGACAGGGAACCACCGGGGAGCTGTTTTTT
.	.	TRBV11-2	TRBJ1-2	CASSSLRRSNYGYTF	TGTGCCAGCAGCTCCTTAAGGCGGTCTAACTATGGCTACACCTTC
TRBD1	.	TRBV3-1/TRBV3-2	TRBJ1-1	CASSRQGQNTEAFF	TGTGCCAGCAGCCGACAGGGCCAGAACACTGAAGCTTTCTTT
TRBD2	.	TRBV7-9	TRBJ2-1	CASSSGLAGPNEQFF	TGTGCCAGCAGCTCGGGACTAGCGGGGCCTAATGAGCAGTTCTTC
.	.	TRBV6-5	TRBJ1-1	CASSYSLFAMNTEAFF	TGTGCCAGCAGTTACAGTTTATTTGCAATGAACACTGAAGCTTTCTTT
.	.	TRBV28	TRBJ1-3	CASSPPQGLSGNTIYF	TGTGCCAGCAGTCCGCCTCAGGGGCTCTCTGGAAACACCATATATTTT
.	.	TRBV11-2	TRBJ2-7	CASSSIGTHNYEQYF	TGTGCCAGCAGCTCGATCGGGACACACAACTACGAGCAGTACTTC
.	.	TRBV5-1	TRBJ1-2	CASSFSGNDGYTF	TGCGCCAGCAGCTTTTCCGGGAACGATGGCTACACCTTC
.	.	TRBV2	TRBJ2-2	CATRDNPNTGELFF	TGTGCCACCCGGGACAATCCGAACACCGGGGAGCTGTTTTTT
TRBD2	.	TRBV28	TRBJ2-1	CASSFSQGGGTAVQFF	TGTGCCAGCAGTTTCTCCCAAGGCGGGGGGACCGCAGTGCAGTTCTTC
.	.	TRBV7-9	TRBJ2-1	CASSLVADEQFF	TGTGCCAGCAGCTTAGTAGCAGACGAGCAGTTCTTC
.	.	TRBV5-6	TRBJ2-5	CASSQHLYQEETQYF	TGTGCCAGCAGCCAGCACCTTTACCAGGAAGAGACCCAGTACTTC
.	.	TRBV9	TRBJ1-1	CASSASGITEAFF	TGTGCCAGCAGCGCCTCAGGTATCACTGAAGCTTTCTTT
TRBD1	few	TRBV5-6	TRBJ1-1	CASSPLYLGQGTEAFF	TGTGCCAGCAGCCCACTCTACTTGGGACAGGGGACTGAAGCTTTCTTT
.	.	TRBV3-1/TRBV3-2	TRBJ1-2	CASSQAGAANYGYTF	TGTGCCAGCAGCCAAGCGGGGGCAGCTAACTATGGCTACACCTTC
.	medium-sized	TRBV7-9	TRBJ1-2	CASSSLDNYGYTF	TGTGCCAGCAGCTCCCTAGATAACTATGGCTACACCTTC
.	.	TRBV28	TRBJ1-3	CASSLGTGNTIYF	TGTGCCAGCAGTCTAGGGACTGGAAACACCATATATTTT
.	.	TRBV5-1	TRBJ1-3	CASSQDSLSSGNTIYF	TGCGCCAGCAGCCAGGACAGTCTAAGCTCTGGAAACACCATATATTTT
TRBD2	.	TRBV5-1	TRBJ2-7	CASSPGGARSYEQYF	TGCGCCAGCAGCCCGGGGGGGGCTAGATCCTACGAGCAGTACTTC